The next 31 T cell receptor beta chains were all read from a single sample in a study of PD-1 blockade in classical Hodgkin lymphoma. Time point: cycle 4 day 1 (C4D1), after 6 weeks of nivolumab. Each and every patient relapsed after autologous stem cell transplantation, and patients got differing brentuximab vedotin exposure. The table came from immunoSEQ multiplex PCR; TCRdb's copy has only in-frame clones and leaves some out. The data show over 20,000 clones, with around 85% seen just once and approximately 12% held by the top ten. Sequences were derived from peripheral blood mononuclear cells (PBMCs), sampled before the fourth cycle of nivolumab. These receptor sequences come from a human donor with classical Hodgkin lymphoma.

This clone was detected a few times. The J gene is TRBJ1-1, the V gene TRBV9; a possible D gene is TRBD1 (5 bases). CDR1 is SGDLS, CDR2 YYNGEE, per germline. The CDR3 is made up of 14 amino acids. Deletions cut 4 bases from V and 6 bases from J, with 16 bases between. The CDR3 nucleotides read TGTGCCAGCAGCCTTGGGACGGCTAAGCCTGAAGCTTTCTTT. It encodes CASSLGTAKPEAFF.

This chain links TRBV9 with TRBJ1-1, with 10 bases fitting TRBD1. The CDR3 has 14 amino acids. The V gene end was trimmed by 4 bases and the J gene end by 3 bases; junction bases not matched to a gene: 3. Per germline, CDR1 SGDLS and CDR2 YYNGEE. In DNA, the CDR3 is TGTGCCAGCAGCCTGGGACAGGGGTACACTGAAGCTTTCTTT. Protein product: CASSLGQGYTEAFF.

This clone was counted between two and nine times. CDR3: CASSPTQGPSLRAFF. CDR3 nucleotide sequence: TGTGCCAGCAGCCCCACTCAGGGGCCCTCGTTGAGAGCTTTCTTT. The chain links TRBV5-8 to TRBJ1-1; possible D gene TRBD1, 6 bases. The V and J ends lost 4 bases and 10 bases respectively, with 23 bases between them. The CDR3 runs 15 residues. Germline CDR1 SGHTS, CDR2 YDEGEE.

This chain links TRBV19 with TRBJ2-6; D ambiguous. Germline loops: CDR1 LNHDA, CDR2 SQIVND (reference sequence). The V end was cut by 8 bases, the J end by 0 bases, with 8 bases between. This CDR3 spans 14 amino acids. Here the CDR3 reads CASSLISGANVLTF. CDR3 nucleotides: TGTGCCAGTTCGTTGATCTCTGGGGCCAACGTCCTGACTTTC. The full variable domain, its missing parts supplied by reference TRBV19 and TRBJ2-6, is DGGITQSPKYLFRKEGQNVTLSCEQNLNHDAMYWYRQDPGQGLRLIYYSQIVNDFQKGDIAEGYSVSREKKESFPLTVTSAQKNPTAFYLCASSLISGANVLTFGAGSRLTVL.

This chain uses TRBV4-3 with TRBJ2-2; D is uncertain. The germline V gene has CDR1 LGHNA and CDR2 YSLEER. This CDR3 contains 13 residues. V was shortened by 0 bases and J by 7 bases, with 6 bases between the two germline ends. This chain's CDR3 is CASSQDRLGELFF. For the CDR3, the DNA is TGCGCCAGCAGCCAAGATAGGCTCGGGGAGCTGTTTTTT.

V usage is TRBV7-8 and J usage is TRBJ2-2, with TRBD2 identical over 7 bases. The germline V gene has CDR1 SGHVS and CDR2 FQNEAQ. The junction had 10 bases not matched to a gene; V was cut back by 4 bases and J by 2 bases. The CDR3 is 17 amino acids. The CDR3: CASSYGAGGGNTGELFF. CDR3 nucleotides: TGTGCCAGCAGCTATGGGGCAGGCGGGGGAAACACCGGGGAGCTGTTTTTT. Together with reference TRBV7-8 and TRBJ2-2, the CDR3 gives the full variable domain: GAGVSQSPRYKVAKRGQDVALRCDPISGHVSLFWYQQALGQGPEFLTYFQNEAQLDKSGLPSDRFFAERPEGSVSTLKIQRTQQEDSAVYLCASSYGAGGGNTGELFFGEGSRLTVL.

The V and J genes are TRBV7-9 and TRBJ1-3; possible D gene TRBD1, 6 bases. Trimming took 2 bases from V and 2 from J, leaving 19 bases between them. The germline CDR1 and CDR2 sequences are SEHNR and FQNEAQ (reference sequence). The CDR3 has 18 amino acids. The CDR3 reads CASSLSFEPGQTGNTIYF. The DNA of the CDR3 is TGTGCCAGCAGCTTAAGTTTCGAACCCGGACAGACTGGAAACACCATATATTTT.

V is TRBV5-4 and J is TRBJ1-1, with 10 bases fitting TRBD1. Germline V CDR1 and CDR2: SGHNT, YYREEE (reference sequence). CDR3 length: 14 amino acids. J was trimmed by 3 bases and V by 4 bases; bases with no gene match: 3. CDR3 protein: CASSPGTGDTEAFF. In DNA, the CDR3 is TGTGCCAGCAGCCCCGGGACAGGGGACACTGAAGCTTTCTTT.

The chain combines TRBV18 with TRBJ1-3; the match to TRBD1 covers 7 bases. The CDR3 is made up of 18 amino acids. The germline CDR1 and CDR2 sequences are KGHSH and LQKENI. The V segment lost 3 bases and the J segment 2 bases; nucleotides outside the gene matches: 13. CDR3 loop: CASSPFTSGTAAGNTIYF. The CDR3 DNA is TGTGCCAGCTCACCCTTCACTTCCGGGACAGCCGCTGGAAACACCATATATTTT.

CDR3 sequence: CASSPVNYQETQYF. The DNA of the CDR3 is TGTGCCAGCAGCCCCGTCAACTACCAAGAGACCCAGTACTTC. This sequence joins TRBV14 and TRBJ2-5, with D unclear. The V gene's germline CDR1 is SGHDN and CDR2 FVKESK. The V and J ends lost 4 bases and 0 bases respectively, with 9 bases between them. This CDR3 region has 14 residues.

The J gene is TRBJ2-3, the V gene TRBV7-6, with 10 bases that match TRBD1. Germline V lookup: CDR1 SGHVS, CDR2 FNYEAQ. The CDR3 is 14 amino acids. With 5 bases clipped from V and 3 bases from J, the junction kept 2 bases outside the gene matches. The CDR3 sequence: CASSQGQGTDTQYF. For the CDR3, the DNA is TGTGCCAGCAGCCAGGGACAGGGGACAGATACGCAGTATTTT.

The V gene is TRBV10-3, the J gene TRBJ1-5; tentative D call: TRBD1 (6 bases). V was cut by 1 base and J by 5 bases, with 18 bases left in between. CDR3 size: 17 residues. Germline V gene lookup returns CDR1 ENHRY and CDR2 SYGVKD. The chain's CDR3 is CAISEWALGGRDQPQHF. The CDR3 bases are TGTGCCATCAGTGAGTGGGCTTTAGGGGGACGGGATCAGCCCCAGCATTTT.

The chain carries TRBV27 and TRBJ1-2; 7 bases agree with TRBD1. Germline loops: CDR1 MNHEY, CDR2 SMNVEV (reference sequence). Trimming cost V 4 bases and J 4 bases; bases outside gene matches: 9. The CDR3 runs 15 residues. The CDR3 loop is CASSYSSGTAYGYTF. The CDR3 DNA reads as TGTGCCAGCAGTTACTCTTCCGGGACAGCCTATGGCTACACCTTC.

The J gene is TRBJ2-5, the V gene TRBV7-2; D remains unclear. CDR1 is SGHTA, CDR2 FQGNSA, per germline. V dropped 0 bases and J dropped 0 bases, with 5 bases sitting between them. The CDR3 loop spans 14 amino acids. CDR3 nucleotide sequence: TGTGCCAGCAGCTTAGCTAGAAACCAAGAGACCCAGTACTTC. This gives the protein CASSLARNQETQYF.

The chain uses TRBV28 and TRBJ1-3; TRBD1 agrees at 7 bases. This CDR3 is 14 amino acids long. The germline V gene encodes CDR1 MDHEN and CDR2 SYDVKM. V gave up 6 bases and J gave up 4 bases; unmatched junction bases: 6. The CDR3 DNA follows: TGTGCCAGCAGAGCCACAGGGGCCGGAAACACCATATATTTT. Encoded protein: CASRATGAGNTIYF.

The chain couples TRBV7-6 to TRBJ2-1; 10 nucleotides align to TRBD2. CDR3 length equals 19 residues. V gave up 5 bases and J gave up 1 base; unmatched junction bases: 14. Germline assignment: CDR1 SGHVS and CDR2 FNYEAQ. CDR3 bases: TGTGCCAGCAGCCCTACCATCAGGCCTAGCGGGGGATCCTACAATGAGCAGTTCTTC. Protein: CASSPTIRPSGGSYNEQFF.

This clone was recorded only once. The V and J genes are TRBV19 and TRBJ1-5; 7 bases agree with TRBD1. The germline V gene has CDR1 LNHDA and CDR2 SQIVND (reference sequence). V trimming: 5 bases; J trimming: 7 bases; junction bases outside the gene matches: 5. The CDR3 is made up of 13 amino acids. Here the CDR3 reads CASSPQGSQPQHF. The CDR3, as DNA: TGTGCCAGTAGTCCACAGGGGTCGCAGCCCCAGCATTTT. Full variable domain (outside the CDR3, taken from reference TRBV19 and TRBJ1-5): DGGITQSPKYLFRKEGQNVTLSCEQNLNHDAMYWYRQDPGQGLRLIYYSQIVNDFQKGDIAEGYSVSREKKESFPLTVTSAQKNPTAFYLCASSPQGSQPQHFGDGTRLSIL.

This clone was seen just once. This chain connects TRBV7-9 to TRBJ1-4, with 9 bases that match TRBD1. CDR1 is SEHNR, CDR2 FQNEAQ, per germline (reference sequence). Losses at the gene ends were 5 bases for V and 0 bases for J; bases not matched to a gene: 1. The CDR3 contains 15 residues. CDR3 bases: TGTGCCAGCAGCAGGGACAGGGCAACTAATGAAAAACTGTTTTTT. Translation: CASSRDRATNEKLFF.

The CDR3 nucleotides are TGTGCCAGCAGCTTTACCTACAATGAGCAGTTCTTC. This sequence encodes CASSFTYNEQFF. This sequence joins TRBV7-9 and TRBJ2-1, with no clear D. This CDR3 has 12 residues. The germline V gene has CDR1 SEHNR and CDR2 FQNEAQ (reference sequence). Deletions cut 3 bases from V and 2 bases from J, with 2 bases between.

J is TRBJ2-1 and V is TRBV15, with D possibly being TRBD1 or TRBD2 (5 bases each). Trimming stripped 5 bases from V and 3 bases from J, with 14 bases between. Germline CDR1 LNHNV, CDR2 YYDKDF (reference sequence). This CDR3 contains 15 residues. The CDR3 bases are TGTGCCACCAGCCTAGGGACCTCCGGCTACAATGAGCAGTTCTTC. Its translation is CATSLGTSGYNEQFF.

The rearrangement uses TRBV5-6 and TRBJ1-3, with D maybe TRBD1 (6 bases). The CDR3 consists of 15 residues. V was cut by 0 bases and J by 1 base, with 8 bases left in between. Germline CDR1 is SGHDT and CDR2 is YYEEEE. DNA of the CDR3: TGTGCCAGCAGCTTGGGCAGGGGATCTGGAAACACCATATATTTT. Its translation: CASSLGRGSGNTIYF. Combining the CDR3 with reference TRBV5-6 and TRBJ1-3 gives the whole variable domain DAGVTQSPTHLIKTRGQQVTLRCSPKSGHDTVSWYQQALGQGPQFIFQYYEEEERQRGNFPDRFSGHQFPNYSSELNVNALLLGDSALYLCASSLGRGSGNTIYFGEGSWLTVV.

This clone was detected once. The V call is TRBV4-3, the J call TRBJ1-1; D uncertain. Trimming stripped 4 bases from V and 1 base from J, with 13 bases between. Germline-derived CDR1 and CDR2 are LGHNA and YSLEER. There are 15 residues in the CDR3. The CDR3, as DNA: TGCGCCAGCAGCCCCACGGGTGCCAGGAACACTGAAGCTTTCTTT. It translates to CASSPTGARNTEAFF.

The chain carries TRBV7-2 and TRBJ2-5; TRBD2 might be the D (5 bases). Germline lookup yields CDR1 SGHTA and CDR2 FQGNSA. The CDR3 loop spans 17 amino acids. The V end lost 2 bases, the J end lost 4 bases, and 20 bases lay between the germline ends. In DNA, the CDR3 is TGTGCCAGCAGCTTATTTCCTCGGGTGGGCGGAGGAGAGACCCAGTACTTC. Translated, it gives CASSLFPRVGGGETQYF.

This clone was detected only once. V gene TRBV19 combines with J gene TRBJ2-7; the match to TRBD1 covers 7 bases. This CDR3 has 17 residues. The trim removed 3 bases at V and 0 bases at J, leaving 11 bases unmatched. CDR1 LNHDA and CDR2 SQIVND come from the germline V gene (reference sequence). DNA of the CDR3: TGTGCCAGTAGTATTGGGTGGGACAGTGGCGGCTCCTACGAGCAGTACTTC. Its protein is CASSIGWDSGGSYEQYF.

The chain uses TRBV18 and TRBJ2-1; D ambiguous. Between the trimmed V and J ends, which lost 2 bases and 0 bases, there was a span of 8 bases. This CDR3 comprises 15 residues. Germline V gene lookup returns CDR1 KGHSH and CDR2 LQKENI. CDR3 DNA: TGTGCCAGCTCACCAAGGCGTAGCTCCTACAATGAGCAGTTCTTC. It yields the protein CASSPRRSSYNEQFF.

Details on this clone: At the DNA level, this CDR3 is encoded by other sequences in the same sample as well. This chain connects TRBV27 to TRBJ1-1; D is ambiguous. The CDR3 length is 13 residues. With 6 bases removed from V and 0 bases from J, the gap between germline ends came to 8 bases. From germline, CDR1 is MNHEY and CDR2 SMNVEV (reference sequence). The CDR3 loop reads CASRPTMNTEAFF. As DNA, the CDR3 is TGTGCCAGCAGACCGACCATGAACACTGAAGCTTTCTTT.

The chain combines TRBV30 with TRBJ1-1; D not resolved. The CDR3 loop spans 13 amino acids. V dropped 0 bases and J dropped 4 bases, with 9 bases sitting between them. Germline CDR1 GTSNPN, CDR2 SVGIG (reference sequence). CDR3 region: CAWSVKRATEAFF. The CDR3 bases are TGTGCCTGGAGTGTTAAAAGGGCCACTGAAGCTTTCTTT.

The V and J genes are TRBV10-3 and TRBJ1-5; 9 bases fit TRBD1. CDR3 size: 17 residues. V trimming: 2 bases; J trimming: 6 bases; junction bases outside the gene matches: 11. Germline V gene lookup returns CDR1 ENHRY and CDR2 SYGVKD. The CDR3 nucleotides are TGTGCCATCAGTGAGGGGACAGGGAACTTTTTCACTCAGCCCCAGCATTTT. Translated: CAISEGTGNFFTQPQHF.

The V and J genes are TRBV11-3 and TRBJ2-2; no definite D call. Germline V gives CDR1 SGHNT, CDR2 YENEEA. This CDR3 is 14 amino acids long. V was shortened by 1 base and J by 5 bases, with 8 bases between the two germline ends. CDR3 sequence (DNA): TGTGCCAGCAGCTTAGGTTTTGAAACCGGGGAGCTGTTTTTT. Translating gives CASSLGFETGELFF. The full variable domain, its missing parts supplied by reference TRBV11-3 and TRBJ2-2, is EAGVVQSPRYKIIEKKQPVAFWCNPISGHNTLYWYLQNLGQGPELLIRYENEEAVDDSQLPKDRFSAERLKGVDSTLKIQPAELGDSAVYLCASSLGFETGELFFGEGSRLTVL.

This clone was detected once. The rearrangement uses TRBV6-1 and TRBJ1-2; D gene uncertain. CDR1 and CDR2 from the germline V gene are MNHNS and SASEGT. The CDR3 is 14 residues long. Between the trimmed V and J ends, which lost 4 bases and 0 bases, there was a span of 9 bases. This CDR3 is CASSASGTNYGYTF. The CDR3 coding sequence is TGTGCCAGCAGTGCAAGCGGCACTAACTATGGCTACACCTTC.

The chain recombines TRBV5-6 with TRBJ1-5; TRBD1 agrees at 8 bases. Per the germline V gene, CDR1 is SGHDT and CDR2 is YYEEEE. The J segment lost 2 bases and the V segment lost 2 bases, leaving 6 bases of the junction unmatched. The CDR3 is 16 amino acids. The CDR3 protein is CASSFRGLGGNQPQHF. The CDR3 DNA reads TGTGCCAGCAGCTTCAGGGGGCTGGGAGGCAATCAGCCCCAGCATTTT.